This T cell receptor beta chain emerged from a study of blood T cell repertoires in COVID-19 (TCRdb year 2020). About the investigation overall: Collaborator samples came from the United States, Italy and Spain and covered acute and convalescent phases of COVID-19. Samples came from the ongoing ImmuneRACE study (first 160 participants) plus 1,254 subjects from 6 global collaborators. Subjects who had been exposed to COVID-19, were actively infected with it, or had recovered from it provided the deeply sampled blood TCRbeta repertoires that made up the dataset. The prospective study material was composed of cDNA or gDNA derived from T cells, B-cell-depleted T cells, or PBMCs. A freely available public database, intended as a resource for researchers studying the immune response to SARS-CoV-2, is where the repertoires were released. Where HLA class I and class II types were available, the types were taken from metadata supplied by the sample provider, not from assay-based typing. A de-identified subject ID, COVID-19 status, age in years and sex were almost always included in the sample metadata. The research as a whole found: The quantity of clinical and demographic metadata differed by source and by participant and was supplied without curation.

Participants in the prospective study were enrolled through a virtual design, were aged roughly 18 to 100 years, and lived in roughly 26 United States geographic areas. In the prospective study, participants were assigned to cohorts based on the clinical history participants reported in a screening survey and a study questionnaire. Recovered participants in ImmuneRACE Cohort 3 were defined by two consecutive negative NP/OP PCR tests, clearance by a healthcare professional, or resolution of symptoms. Each participant in the prospective study had whole blood, serum and a nasopharyngeal or oropharyngeal swab collected by mobile phlebotomists. Participants in the prospective study had the option to provide additional blood draws and questionnaires over an approximately 2-month period. Before DNA extraction, prospective study blood samples were shipped either frozen or at room temperature. Remarks on this clone: It has no known antigen specificity. No quality values exist for individual bases; no much larger clone is one base distant.

The germline V gene provides CDR1 ENHRY and CDR2 SYGVKD. Counted from cysteine to phenylalanine, this CDR3 has 13 amino acids. The read is trimmed to its CDR3 DNA, 39 bases read in frame from base 1. The junction shows trimming of 7 bases on V and 8 bases on J, plus 12 bases between the germline ends. TCRbeta CDR3 regions were amplified from genomic DNA by means of the immunoSEQ Assay, a bias-controlled multiplex PCR. The original pipeline was this. The number of nucleated cells in each sample was estimated from the amplification of reference gene primers within the assay. To quantify the absolute abundance of each unique TCRbeta CDR3 rearrangement, sequence reads were collapsed and filtered. For each sample, productive Simpson clonality was calculated as the square root of Simpson's diversity index across productive rearrangements. TCRdb limited this immuneACCESS table to in-frame rearrangements with V and J called. A share of clones is missing; checked studies link under half to unresolved V genes, and the rest is unexplained. The V and J calls and the clone size are those of that table, but D and trimming were determined from the DNA. The sample table lists 150,000 to 200,000 clones, approximately 84% of them with a count of one. The biggest ten clones account for about an eighth of the sample.

The TCR comes from a man in his fifties who had recovered from COVID-19. The chain uses TRBV10-3 and TRBJ1-6, with the identity of the D gene unclear. Sequences were obtained from PBMCs or T cells enriched from blood (not recorded which). The sequenced DNA is TGTGCCATCAACGGACGGGAAGATTCACCCCTCCACTTT. Its product reads: CAINGREDSPLHF.